These T cell receptor beta chains were read from a single sample in a study of OX40 agonist ivuxolimab in advanced cancers. Assay used: immunoSEQ multiplex PCR; TCRdb lists only in-frame clones, some missing. The sample lists approximately 61,000 clones, roughly 90% occurring once. The sample here was CD4+ or CD8+ T cells sorted from blood, taken in a trial of the OX40 agonist ivuxolimab. These receptors came from an adult with an advanced solid tumor such as melanoma, head and neck, liver or kidney cancer. Both conserved end residues are part of each CDR3. The order of the fields is D gene, J gene, V gene, clone size, CDR3 DNA, CDR3 protein. The D gene is left open where the match is weak. Clone sizes are given selectively: once, few, many, or a class where the clone is expanded.

d_call: TRBD1; j_call: TRBJ2-3; v_call: TRBV7-6; clone_size: .; cdr3_nt: TGTGCCAGCAGCTTAGCTCCAGGGGGCGATGATGCAGATACGCAGTATTTT; cdr3_aa: CASSLAPGGDDADTQYF
d_call: .; j_call: TRBJ1-6; v_call: TRBV7-9; clone_size: .; cdr3_nt: TGTGCCAAGGAGGGGGGGCGTCGGGATTCACCCCTCCACTTT; cdr3_aa: CAKEGGRRDSPLHF
d_call: .; j_call: TRBJ2-1; v_call: TRBV19; clone_size: few; cdr3_nt: TGTGCCAGTAGTATTTCTAGCTACAATGAGCAGTTCTTC; cdr3_aa: CASSISSYNEQFF
d_call: TRBD1; j_call: TRBJ1-1; v_call: TRBV7-2; clone_size: once; cdr3_nt: TGTGCCAGCAGCTTAGGGACAGGGGGCGAGGCTTTCTTT; cdr3_aa: CASSLGTGGEAFF
d_call: .; j_call: TRBJ1-6; v_call: TRBV6-6; clone_size: .; cdr3_nt: TGTGCCAGCAGTTACGGGGGGTTATATTCACCCCTCCACTTT; cdr3_aa: CASSYGGLYSPLHF
d_call: .; j_call: TRBJ2-2; v_call: TRBV6-5; clone_size: .; cdr3_nt: TGTGCCAGCAGTTACGGGGGGTCCGGGGAGCTGTTTTTT; cdr3_aa: CASSYGGSGELFF
d_call: .; j_call: TRBJ1-1; v_call: TRBV6-4; clone_size: .; cdr3_nt: TGTGCCAGCAGTGAGCCCCGGGGCCCGAACACTGAAGCTTTCTTT; cdr3_aa: CASSEPRGPNTEAFF
d_call: .; j_call: TRBJ1-1; v_call: TRBV5-1; clone_size: .; cdr3_nt: TGCGCCAGCAGCTTGCAGGCCCCATCGAGGACTGAAGCTTTCTTT; cdr3_aa: CASSLQAPSRTEAFF
d_call: .; j_call: TRBJ1-2; v_call: TRBV7-8; clone_size: .; cdr3_nt: TGTGCCAGCAGCCCAACAAGGGGAACTAACTATGGCTACACCTTC; cdr3_aa: CASSPTRGTNYGYTF
d_call: .; j_call: TRBJ2-3; v_call: TRBV6-1; clone_size: .; cdr3_nt: TGTGCCAGCAGTGAAGCGCCCCTCACAGATACGCAGTATTTT; cdr3_aa: CASSEAPLTDTQYF
d_call: .; j_call: TRBJ1-4; v_call: TRBV6-5; clone_size: .; cdr3_nt: TGTGCCAGCAGTTACGACGGGGGAAATGAAAAACTGTTTTTT; cdr3_aa: CASSYDGGNEKLFF
d_call: TRBD1; j_call: TRBJ1-1; v_call: TRBV7-6; clone_size: .; cdr3_nt: TGTGCCAGCAGCTTAGACAGGGGGACTGAAGCTTTCTTT; cdr3_aa: CASSLDRGTEAFF
d_call: TRBD2; j_call: TRBJ2-3; v_call: TRBV2; clone_size: .; cdr3_nt: TGTGCCAGCAGACTAGCGATAGATACGCAGTATTTT; cdr3_aa: CASRLAIDTQYF
d_call: .; j_call: TRBJ1-2; v_call: TRBV9; clone_size: .; cdr3_nt: TGTGCCAGCAGCGGGGGGACCCTCAAGTCCTTC; cdr3_aa: CASSGGTLKSF
d_call: .; j_call: TRBJ1-1; v_call: TRBV7-9; clone_size: .; cdr3_nt: TGTGCCAGCAGCTTATCGAACGATCGGACAGAGAACACTGAAGCTTTCTTT; cdr3_aa: CASSLSNDRTENTEAFF
d_call: TRBD2; j_call: TRBJ2-1; v_call: TRBV10-2; clone_size: .; cdr3_nt: TGCGCCAGCAGACCTCTAGCGGGGGCCCTCGGTGAGCAGTTCTTC; cdr3_aa: CASRPLAGALGEQFF
d_call: .; j_call: TRBJ1-2; v_call: TRBV23-1; clone_size: .; cdr3_nt: TGCGCCAGCAGTCTAACCGGGGGTACTGGCTACACCTTC; cdr3_aa: CASSLTGGTGYTF
d_call: .; j_call: TRBJ2-3; v_call: TRBV5-4; clone_size: .; cdr3_nt: TGTGCCAGCAGCTTGTTAGGGAGTAGCACAGATACGCAGTATTTT; cdr3_aa: CASSLLGSSTDTQYF
d_call: TRBD2; j_call: TRBJ2-7; v_call: TRBV19; clone_size: .; cdr3_nt: TGTGCCAGTAGTATCAGTGGGACTAGCTTTAGCTCCTACGAGCAGTACTTC; cdr3_aa: CASSISGTSFSSYEQYF
d_call: .; j_call: TRBJ2-7; v_call: TRBV4-3; clone_size: .; cdr3_nt: TGCGCCAGCAGCCAAGATCTAGGCGGGCTCTACGAGCAGTACTTC; cdr3_aa: CASSQDLGGLYEQYF
d_call: TRBD1; j_call: TRBJ1-2; v_call: TRBV7-9; clone_size: .; cdr3_nt: TGTGCCAGCAGCCTTCTCACGGGGACAGGGTTCTACACCTTC; cdr3_aa: CASSLLTGTGFYTF
d_call: .; j_call: TRBJ2-7; v_call: TRBV27; clone_size: few; cdr3_nt: TGTGCCAGCAGTTTATCGTCCCTCTCCCGGGGCGAGCAGTACTTC; cdr3_aa: CASSLSSLSRGEQYF
d_call: .; j_call: TRBJ2-7; v_call: TRBV28; clone_size: .; cdr3_nt: TGTGCCAGCAGCTTGGTTGCCAAATACGAGCAGTACTTC; cdr3_aa: CASSLVAKYEQYF
d_call: .; j_call: TRBJ1-3; v_call: TRBV21-1; clone_size: once; cdr3_nt: TGTGCCAGCAGCGGGGGGGGACAGGCGAAGACTGGAAACACCATATATTTT; cdr3_aa: CASSGGGQAKTGNTIYF
d_call: .; j_call: TRBJ2-1; v_call: TRBV12-5; clone_size: .; cdr3_nt: TGTGCTAGTGGTTCCGGACTGGGAATGAATGAGCAGTTCTTC; cdr3_aa: CASGSGLGMNEQFF
d_call: .; j_call: TRBJ1-4; v_call: TRBV30; clone_size: .; cdr3_nt: TGTGCCTGGAGTGTTACGAATAATGAAAAACTGTTTTTT; cdr3_aa: CAWSVTNNEKLFF